The entry that follows covers one T cell receptor (beta chain) sequence. Sequenced by immunoSEQ multiplex PCR; TCRdb stores in-frame clones only, minus some. There are 200,000 or so clones in the sample; 70% to 90% occur only once, and approximately 2.1% lies in the top ten. This sample was taken from a study of blood T cell repertoires in COVID-19. The origin of this receptor is a man aged 70-80 years with active or convalescent COVID-19. Sequenced: peripheral blood.

For the CDR3, the DNA is TGTGCCAGCAGCCCTAGAGGGCGGGAGGGGGTCGGGGAGCTGTTTTTT. The encoded protein is CASSPRGREGVGELFF. The chain employs TRBV7-2 and TRBJ2-2, with 9 bases matching TRBD2. The germline CDR1 and CDR2 sequences are SGHTA and FQGNSA. After removal of 5 bases from V and 7 bases from J, the junction contained 11 bases not matched to a gene. CDR3 length: 16 amino acids.